Below, 24 T cell receptor beta chains from the same sample are listed, as sequenced in a study of blood T cell repertoires in COVID-19. TCRdb's table, derived via immunoSEQ multiplex PCR, lists solely in-frame clones and lacks some. Among a few hundred thousand clones listed, under 85% were seen once. The specimen was peripheral blood. Source of these receptors: a woman in her 30s with COVID-19, enrolled during active disease.

The CDR3 spells CASSEYSGTDNSPLHF. The CDR3, as DNA: TGTGCCAGCAGTGAATATTCCGGGACAGATAATTCACCCCTCCACTTT. The V and J genes are TRBV25-1 and TRBJ1-6; 7 bases are shared with TRBD1. Germline V gene lookup returns CDR1 MGHDK and CDR2 SYGVNS. The V gene end was trimmed by 0 bases and the J gene end by 5 bases; junction bases not matched to a gene: 4. This CDR3 is built from 16 residues.

The chain joins TRBV7-2 to TRBJ1-3; 9 nucleotides agree with TRBD1. The trim removed 5 bases at V and 4 bases at J, leaving 6 bases unmatched. CDR1 is SGHTA, CDR2 FQGNSA, per germline. The CDR3 has 15 amino acids. The CDR3 loop is CASSPGTGKGNTIYF. CDR3 nucleotides: TGTGCCAGCAGCCCGGGGACAGGGAAAGGAAACACCATATATTTT.

This chain joins TRBV10-3 and TRBJ2-3, with D perhaps matching TRBD1 (5 bases). The CDR3 loop spans 13 amino acids. From germline, CDR1 is ENHRY and CDR2 SYGVKD. Trimming removed 6 bases from V and 5 bases from J, with 12 bases in between. In DNA, the CDR3 is TGTGCCATCAGGCCGCCACAGGAAGATACGCAGTATTTT. As protein: CAIRPPQEDTQYF.

The rearrangement uses TRBV7-9 and TRBJ2-3, with TRBD1 matching over 7 bases. Germline V gene lookup returns CDR1 SEHNR and CDR2 FQNEAQ (reference sequence). The CDR3 has 15 residues. Losses at the gene ends were 2 bases for V and 1 base for J; bases not matched to a gene: 3. CDR3 DNA sequence: TGTGCCAGCAGCTTATTAGGGGGCCGCACAGATACGCAGTATTTT. Translated: CASSLLGGRTDTQYF.

In DNA, the CDR3 is TGTGCCAGCAGCGGACAGGGAACCTACGAGCAGTACTTC. Translated, it gives CASSGQGTYEQYF. The chain links TRBV27 to TRBJ2-7; 8 bases align to TRBD1. Germline V gives CDR1 MNHEY, CDR2 SMNVEV (reference sequence). The CDR3 consists of 13 residues. The V gene end was trimmed by 6 bases and the J gene end by 2 bases; junction bases not matched to a gene: 3.

The chain combines TRBV5-1 with TRBJ2-2, with 8 nucleotides matching TRBD1. Germline CDR1 SGHRS, CDR2 YFSETQ. The CDR3 spans 15 residues. V gave up 1 base and J gave up 5 bases; unmatched junction bases: 4. This CDR3 is CASSLRTGLTGELFF. In DNA, the CDR3 is TGCGCCAGCAGCTTGCGGACAGGGTTAACCGGGGAGCTGTTTTTT.

This clone was found once. The junction shows a germline mismatch at one end, possibly a read error. The same CDR3 is also encoded by other DNA sequences in this sample. The gene calls are TRBV27 and TRBJ2-5, with a tentative D call TRBD1 (5 bases). This CDR3 has 15 residues. Germline loops: CDR1 MNHEY, CDR2 SMNVEV (reference sequence). The CDR3 here is CASTCTWQGQETQYF. CDR3 sequence (DNA): TGTGCCAGCACCTGTACGTGGCAGGGCCAAGAAACCCAGTACTTC.

This clone was observed once. V is TRBV14 and J is TRBJ2-7, with D tentatively TRBD1 (6 bases). The CDR3 extends over 16 amino acids. V was cut by 4 bases and J by 5 bases, with 21 bases left in between. Germline assignment: CDR1 SGHDN and CDR2 FVKESK. Here the CDR3 reads CASSLIRGQGINEQYF. DNA of the CDR3: TGTGCCAGCAGCCTCATACGGGGTCAGGGGATCAACGAGCAGTACTTC.

V usage is TRBV9 and J usage is TRBJ1-1; perhaps TRBD1 as D (6 bases). The CDR3 has 14 residues. The germline V and J ends were trimmed by 7 bases and 1 base, with 14 bases remaining between them. Germline CDR1 reads SGDLS; CDR2 reads YYNGEE. This chain's CDR3 is CASGPQGGNTEAFF. In DNA form, the CDR3 reads TGTGCCAGCGGCCCACAGGGCGGGAACACTGAAGCTTTCTTT.

The chain uses TRBV15 and TRBJ1-3; D is unresolved. This CDR3 comprises 18 residues. CDR1 and CDR2 (germline): LNHNV, YYDKDF (reference sequence). With 0 bases removed from V and 0 bases from J, the gap between germline ends came to 15 bases. This CDR3 is CATSRDLADWPSGNTIYF. As DNA, the CDR3 is TGTGCCACCAGCAGAGATCTTGCTGACTGGCCCTCTGGAAACACCATATATTTT.

The chain uses TRBV5-8 and TRBJ1-4, with 9 positions matching TRBD1. The CDR3 contains 15 residues. CDR1 and CDR2 (germline): SGHTS, YDEGEE. V shed 2 bases, J shed 5 bases, and the junction held 4 bases outside the gene matches. CDR3 nucleotide sequence: TGTGCCAGCAGCTTAACACAGGGGGCGAATGAAAAACTGTTTTTT. Its protein is CASSLTQGANEKLFF.

This sequence joins TRBV12-5 and TRBJ2-7; a weak D match, TRBD2 (5 bases). The germline V gene has CDR1 LGHNT and CDR2 FRNRAP. V was clipped by 10 bases and J by 2 bases, with 12 bases between them. CDR3 length equals 12 residues. The CDR3 protein is CATRGSAYEQYF. CDR3 DNA: TGTGCTACCCGGGGTAGCGCCTACGAGCAGTACTTC.

This clone was found once. The V call is TRBV29-1, the J call TRBJ1-1, with 9 bases aligning to TRBD1. The CDR3 covers 14 residues. Germline trimming cut 3 bases from V and 1 base from J; bases unmatched to any gene: 3. Looked up from germline, CDR1 is SQVTM and CDR2 is ANQGSEA. The CDR3 DNA follows: TGCAGCGTTGAGGAGGACAGGGGGAACACTGAAGCTTTCTTT. This encodes CSVEEDRGNTEAFF.

DNA of the CDR3: TGTGCCAGTACGGGGGTGAACAGGGGACCGAACACTGAAGCTTTCTTT. Protein: CASTGVNRGPNTEAFF. V is TRBV5-6 and J is TRBJ1-1; 7 bases match TRBD1. Trimming cost V 8 bases and J 1 base; bases outside gene matches: 14. Germline V gene lookup returns CDR1 SGHDT and CDR2 YYEEEE. This CDR3 contains 16 residues.

The V and J genes are TRBV11-1 and TRBJ1-5; D is uncertain. Germline lookup yields CDR1 SGHAT and CDR2 FQDESV (reference sequence). V gave up 4 bases and J gave up 0 bases, with 10 bases separating them. This CDR3 contains 15 residues. In DNA, the CDR3 is TGTGCCAGCAGCTCTTACAAGTCTAGCAATCAGCCCCAGCATTTT. This gives the protein CASSSYKSSNQPQHF.

This chain links TRBV19 with TRBJ1-5; D may be TRBD1 (6 bases). CDR3 size: 16 residues. Germline assignment: CDR1 LNHDA and CDR2 SQIVND (reference sequence). V was cut by 2 bases and J by 5 bases, with 16 bases left in between. CDR3 nucleotide sequence: TGTGCCAGTAGTATACAAGCAGGACAGAACTATCAGCCCCAGCATTTT. This codes for CASSIQAGQNYQPQHF.

This clone has a single count. The chain joins TRBV19 to TRBJ2-3; D gene uncertain. The CDR3 spans 16 residues. Trimming pared 2 bases from V and 2 bases from J, leaving 14 bases between. Germline loops: CDR1 LNHDA, CDR2 SQIVND (reference sequence). For the CDR3, the DNA is TGTGCCAGTAGTATAAATCCGTCGGGTTCCACAGATACGCAGTATTTT. This encodes CASSINPSGSTDTQYF.

The chain couples TRBV18 to TRBJ1-1; the D gene is possibly TRBD1 (6 bases). Trimming cost V 3 bases and J 0 bases, with 14 bases left between them. The germline CDR1 and CDR2 sequences are KGHSH and LQKENI. The CDR3 loop spans 16 amino acids. The CDR3 sequence is CASSPHEQGLNTEAFF. CDR3 bases: TGTGCCAGCTCACCGCACGAGCAGGGGTTGAACACTGAAGCTTTCTTT.

The gene calls are TRBV6-5 and TRBJ2-2; D is unclear. The CDR3 covers 13 residues. V was pared by 9 bases and J by 3 bases, with 11 bases between. Germline V CDR1 and CDR2: MNHEY, SVGAGI. DNA of the CDR3: TGTGCCAGTATCAGGTGGGACACCGGGGAGCTGTTTTTT. This sequence encodes CASIRWDTGELFF.

V and J are TRBV28 and TRBJ2-5; 10 nucleotides line up with TRBD1. This CDR3 is built from 15 residues. V lost 6 bases to trimming and J lost 3 bases; unmatched junction nucleotides: 7. The germline CDR1 and CDR2 sequences are MDHEN and SYDVKM. The DNA of the CDR3 is TGTGCCAGCAGCACTCCCGGGACAGGGGAAGAGACCCAGTACTTC. Translation: CASSTPGTGEETQYF.

The DNA for the CDR3 is TGTGCCAGCAGGGAACAACAGGGGGGAGGCTATGGCTACACCTTC. It codes for CASREQQGGGYGYTF. This sequence joins TRBV6-6 and TRBJ1-2, with 8 bases identical to TRBD1. J was trimmed by 4 bases and V by 6 bases; bases with no gene match: 10. There are 15 residues in the CDR3. Germline V lookup: CDR1 MNHNY, CDR2 SVGAGI (reference sequence).

This chain links TRBV24-1 with TRBJ2-2; 7 nucleotides line up with TRBD1. The CDR3 length is 17 residues. V shed 1 base and J 1 base; nucleotides not matched to a gene: 5. The germline V gene encodes CDR1 KGHDR and CDR2 SFDVKD. CDR3: CATSDFRDSKNTGELFF. In DNA form, the CDR3 reads TGTGCCACCAGTGATTTTAGGGACAGCAAGAACACCGGGGAGCTGTTTTTT.

The chain is built from TRBV19 and TRBJ2-3; TRBD2 is a possible D gene (6 bases). Germline values: CDR1 LNHDA, CDR2 SQIVND (reference sequence). The CDR3 consists of 14 residues. V lost 5 bases and J lost 2, with 11 bases in between. The CDR3 DNA reads as TGTGCCAGTAGTCCCGGGACTTACACAGATACGCAGTATTTT. Protein product: CASSPGTYTDTQYF.

The chain links TRBV13 to TRBJ2-1, with 7 bases identical to TRBD2. Unmatched junction bases numbered 7, after V lost 4 bases and J lost 4 bases. The CDR3 extends over 15 amino acids. Germline-derived CDR1 and CDR2 are PRHDT and FYEKMQ (reference sequence). For the CDR3, the DNA is TGTGCCAGCAGCTCCCCGGGGGGTCTATACAATGAGCAGTTCTTC. This sequence encodes CASSSPGGLYNEQFF.